The 13 T cell receptor beta chains given below trace back to one sample, sequenced in a study of T cell responses to AZD1222 COVID-19 vaccine. Data came from immunoSEQ multiplex PCR; TCRdb stores just in-frame clones and leaves some out. The repertoire holds about 90,000 clones, with approximately 90% as singletons. The source material was peripheral blood, sampled on day 0 of MenACWY control vaccination. The origin of the receptors is an adult in good health.

The CDR3 is CASSVGLLDRGRNTIYF. DNA for the CDR3: TGCGCCAGCAGCGTCGGCCTTCTGGACAGGGGGAGAAACACCATATATTTT. J is TRBJ1-3 and V is TRBV4-1; 10 bases line up with TRBD1. This CDR3 is 17 amino acids long. Germline CDR1 reads MGHRA; CDR2 reads YSYEKL. The junction had 12 bases not matched to a gene; V was cut back by 5 bases and J by 5 bases.

The chain uses TRBV21-1 and TRBJ2-4. TRBV21-1 is tagged as a pseudogene. This CDR3 spans 17 amino acids. The CDR3 protein is CASSKARPPLAKNIQYF. The CDR3 DNA reads TGTGCCAGCAGCAAAGCCCGACCTCCACTAGCCAAAAACATTCAGTACTTC.

The chain carries TRBV3-1 (or the pseudogene TRBV3-2) and TRBJ1-1; possible D gene TRBD1, 6 bases. Germline V CDR1 and CDR2: LGHDT, YNNKEL (reference sequence). The germline V and J ends were trimmed by 1 base and 5 bases, with 8 bases remaining between them. The CDR3 runs 13 residues. The CDR3: CASSQGGRTEAFF. In DNA, the CDR3 is TGTGCCAGCAGCCAAGGGGGGCGGACTGAAGCTTTCTTT.

CDR3 in amino acids: CASSQGQGAYEQYF. The CDR3 bases are TGTGCCAGCAGCCAAGGACAGGGGGCCTACGAGCAGTACTTC. J is TRBJ2-7 and V is TRBV14, with 9 bases lining up with TRBD1. The CDR3 extends over 14 amino acids. With 1 base clipped from V and 2 bases from J, the junction kept 0 bases outside the gene matches. CDR1 and CDR2 (germline): SGHDN, FVKESK.

This CDR3 reads CASRLVGTPFGGELFF. The CDR3 nucleotides are TGTGCCAGCAGGCTCGTCGGGACTCCCTTTGGCGGGGAGCTGTTTTTT. The chain couples TRBV27 to TRBJ2-2, with D tentatively TRBD2 (6 bases). This CDR3 spans 16 amino acids. Germline CDR1 reads MNHEY; CDR2 reads SMNVEV (reference sequence). The V end was cut by 6 bases, the J end by 7 bases, with 21 bases between.

This clone has a handful of counts. V and J are TRBV23-1 and TRBJ1-1; D gene ambiguous. TRBV23-1 is treated as an ORF (open reading frame) with a function not yet certain. The V and J ends lost 6 bases and 1 base respectively, with 9 bases between them. This CDR3 is 13 amino acids long. In DNA form, the CDR3 reads TGCGCCAGCAGGGGCCTTAAGAACACTGAAGCTTTCTTT. Translating gives CASRGLKNTEAFF.

This sequence joins TRBV28 and TRBJ2-2, with no clear D. V was trimmed by 4 bases and J by 6 bases, leaving 18 bases between them. Per germline, CDR1 MDHEN and CDR2 SYDVKM. The length of the CDR3 is 16 residues. Here the CDR3 DNA reads TGTGCCAGCAGTTCACGCGCCCGGATTTGGCCCGGGGAGCTGTTTTTT. This translates into CASSSRARIWPGELFF.

The chain recombines TRBV28 with TRBJ2-7; D ambiguous. CDR1 MDHEN and CDR2 SYDVKM come from the germline V gene. Trimming stripped 6 bases from V and 12 bases from J, with 21 bases between. The CDR3 sequence is 13 residues long. The CDR3 coding sequence is TGTGCCAGCAGCCAGCCCCTTTCCGCAATACGGTACTTC. This translates into CASSQPLSAIRYF.

In nucleotides, the CDR3 is TGTGCCAGCAGTTGGACAGTCGGTCAGCCCCAGCATTTT. Translated, it gives CASSWTVGQPQHF. V gene TRBV6-5 combines with J gene TRBJ1-5; D may be TRBD1 (6 bases). The CDR3 length is 13 residues. Germline CDR1 and CDR2: MNHEY and SVGAGI. V was clipped by 4 bases and J by 6 bases, with 10 bases between them.

In DNA, the CDR3 is TGCAGCGCCGGGGGAGGTGACTATGGCTACACCTTC. This translates into CSAGGGDYGYTF. This chain uses TRBV29-1 with TRBJ1-2; possible D gene TRBD1, 5 bases. Looked up from germline, CDR1 is SQVTM and CDR2 is ANQGSEA. The CDR3 is 12 residues long. V lost 7 bases, J lost 3 bases, and 12 bases lay in between.

The chain combines TRBV4-2 with TRBJ2-7; 11 nucleotides line up with TRBD2. Trimming cost V 0 bases and J 6 bases; bases outside gene matches: 7. Per the germline V gene, CDR1 is LGHNA and CDR2 is YNFKEQ. The length of the CDR3 is 16 residues. In DNA, the CDR3 is TGTGCCAGCAGCCAAGATCCTAGCGGGGGGCGGGGCGAGCAGTACTTC. Translation: CASSQDPSGGRGEQYF.

This chain connects TRBV7-9 to TRBJ1-1, with a weak D call TRBD1 (6 bases). The CDR3 is 15 amino acids. The germline CDR1 and CDR2 sequences are SEHNR and FQNEAQ (reference sequence). Trimming left V 2 bases short and J 1 base short, with 11 bases between. CDR3 residues: CASSLLGQQNTEAFF. The DNA of the CDR3 is TGTGCCAGCAGCTTACTGGGACAACAGAACACTGAAGCTTTCTTT.

The chain links TRBV11-2 to TRBJ1-2; 8 nucleotides align to TRBD1. CDR1 and CDR2 (germline): SGHAT, FQNNGV. This CDR3 comprises 14 residues. The V segment lost 5 bases and the J segment 4 bases; nucleotides outside the gene matches: 6. CDR3 protein: CASSPGGAGYGYTF. CDR3 DNA sequence: TGTGCCAGCAGCCCAGGGGGCGCGGGCTATGGCTACACCTTC.